Below are 20 T cell receptor beta chains sequenced from a single sample in a study of blood T cell repertoires in COVID-19. Sequenced by immunoSEQ multiplex PCR; TCRdb stores in-frame clones only, minus some. The sample has fewer than 110,000 clones, 70% to 90% seen once; the top ten hold around 6.5%. The sample comprised peripheral blood. Source of these receptors: a man in his fifties or sixties with active or convalescent COVID-19.

This CDR3 reads CASSALEGNTEAFF. The CDR3 nucleotides read TGTGCCAGCAGCGCCCTCGAGGGGAACACTGAAGCTTTCTTT. The chain employs TRBV7-2 and TRBJ1-1; no firm D call. The CDR3 has 14 residues. The germline CDR1 and CDR2 sequences are SGHTA and FQGNSA. Trimming removed 5 bases from V and 1 base from J, with 11 bases in between.

A single count supports this clone. The chain has TRBV19 and TRBJ1-5; 7 bases agree with TRBD1. CDR1 and CDR2 from the germline V gene are LNHDA and SQIVND (reference sequence). The CDR3 length is 17 residues. V lost 9 bases, J lost 0 bases, and 14 bases stayed unmatched. The CDR3 loop reads CASLGGGQTYSNQPQHF. The CDR3 bases are TGTGCCAGCCTTGGAGGGGGACAGACATATAGCAATCAGCCCCAGCATTTT. The whole variable domain, filled in from reference TRBV19 and TRBJ1-5, reads DGGITQSPKYLFRKEGQNVTLSCEQNLNHDAMYWYRQDPGQGLRLIYYSQIVNDFQKGDIAEGYSVSREKKESFPLTVTSAQKNPTAFYLCASLGGGQTYSNQPQHFGDGTRLSIL.

The CDR3 region has the DNA TGTGCCAGCTCACTTCCCGGGACTCCCAACTACGAGCAGTACTTC. Its protein product is CASSLPGTPNYEQYF. The chain couples TRBV18 to TRBJ2-7; possibly TRBD2 for D (6 bases). V was shortened by 4 bases and J by 3 bases, with 16 bases between the two germline ends. Germline V CDR1 and CDR2: KGHSH, LQKENI. CDR3 length: 15 residues.

This chain connects TRBV7-2 to TRBJ2-7; D may be TRBD2 (5 bases). V was shortened by 4 bases and J by 5 bases, with 15 bases between the two germline ends. Germline CDR1 reads SGHTA; CDR2 reads FQGNSA. CDR3 length: 14 amino acids. In DNA, the CDR3 is TGTGCCAGCAGCTCGTATCAAACTAGTGACGAGCAGTACTTC. This encodes CASSSYQTSDEQYF.

The genes are TRBV29-1 and TRBJ2-3, with 8 bases fitting TRBD2. Germline CDR1 is SQVTM and CDR2 is ANQGSEA. The CDR3 loop spans 15 amino acids. The V and J ends lost 5 bases and 4 bases, in that order; junction bases with no gene match: 11. The chain's CDR3 is CSVLRTSSGADTQYF. Here the CDR3 DNA reads TGCAGCGTTCTCCGGACTAGCTCAGGGGCAGATACGCAGTATTTT.

V usage is TRBV11-2 and J usage is TRBJ1-5; maybe TRBD1 (6 bases). Trimming pared 5 bases from V and 9 bases from J, leaving 14 bases between. The CDR3 length is 13 residues. Germline lookup yields CDR1 SGHAT and CDR2 FQNNGV. The CDR3 nucleotides are TGTGCCAGCAGCAGGGACATTACACGGCCCCAGCATTTT. Amino acid sequence: CASSRDITRPQHF.

This clone was detected only once. This chain joins TRBV25-1 and TRBJ1-3, with D tentatively TRBD1 (5 bases). Trimming pared 1 base from V and 1 base from J, leaving 14 bases between. Germline assignment: CDR1 MGHDK and CDR2 SYGVNS. This CDR3 contains 17 residues. The CDR3 is CASSEFLAGRSGNTIYF. CDR3 in DNA: TGTGCCAGCAGTGAATTTTTGGCAGGGAGGTCTGGAAACACCATATATTTT.

The gene calls are TRBV6-6 and TRBJ2-5; tentatively, D is TRBD1 (7 bases). Germline-derived CDR1 and CDR2 are MNHNY and SVGAGI (reference sequence). Trimming removed 7 bases from V and 5 bases from J, with 14 bases in between. The CDR3 contains 13 residues. The DNA of the CDR3 is TGTGCCAGCACTCCAGGGGGGCTGGAGACCCAGTACTTC. It specifies CASTPGGLETQYF.

The V gene is TRBV2, the J gene TRBJ2-1; weak D call: TRBD2 (6 bases). Germline values: CDR1 SNHLY, CDR2 FYNNEI. The CDR3 is 15 amino acids. With 6 bases removed from V and 6 bases from J, the gap between germline ends came to 18 bases. The CDR3 nucleotides are TGTGCCAGCAGCCCGACGGGGGTAGTACGCAATGAGCAGTTCTTC. Protein: CASSPTGVVRNEQFF.

The chain recombines TRBV6-1 with TRBJ1-6; D is undetermined. V was pared by 3 bases and J by 7 bases, with 13 bases between. Germline values: CDR1 MNHNS, CDR2 SASEGT. The length of the CDR3 is 15 residues. The CDR3 reads CASSDSPRKNSPLHF. The CDR3 nucleotides are TGTGCCAGCAGTGACAGCCCGAGGAAGAATTCACCCCTCCACTTT.

CDR3 protein: CASSLRVEQYF. CDR3 coding DNA: TGTGCCAGCAGTCTCAGGGTCGAGCAGTACTTC. This chain links TRBV28 with TRBJ2-7; D might be TRBD1 (5 bases). This CDR3 has 11 residues. The germline V and J ends were trimmed by 5 bases and 6 bases, with 8 bases remaining between them. In germline, CDR1 is MDHEN, CDR2 SYDVKM.

The chain links TRBV5-5 to TRBJ2-7; D possibly corresponds to TRBD2 (5 bases). V shed 0 bases and J shed 2 bases, with 9 bases lying between them. The CDR3 covers 14 residues. From germline, CDR1 is SGHKS and CDR2 YYEKEE (reference sequence). The chain's CDR3 is CASSLAGKTYEQYF. The CDR3 nucleotides read TGTGCCAGCAGCTTGGCGGGGAAAACCTACGAGCAGTACTTC.

J is TRBJ1-2 and V is TRBV21-1; no check of the table's D call, TRBD1, against the DNA was made. TRBV21-1 is noted as a pseudogene. The CDR3 totals 15 residues. The CDR3 sequence is CASSKEGQENYGYTF. CDR3 nucleotide sequence: TGTGCCAGCAGCAAAGAGGGACAGGAAAACTATGGCTACACCTTC.

The genes are TRBV19 and TRBJ2-7; D possibly corresponds to TRBD2 (7 bases). The CDR3 loop spans 14 amino acids. The V end lost 4 bases, the J end lost 4 bases, and 14 bases lay between the germline ends. Germline-derived CDR1 and CDR2 are LNHDA and SQIVND (reference sequence). The CDR3 region is CASSTGRGAYEQYF. CDR3 nucleotides: TGTGCCAGTAGTACCGGACGGGGGGCTTACGAGCAGTACTTC.

The chain has TRBV9 and TRBJ2-1; TRBD2 aligns across 14 bases. The CDR3 runs to 19 residues. The V gene end was trimmed by 5 bases and the J gene end by 7 bases; junction bases not matched to a gene: 17. CDR1 is SGDLS, CDR2 YYNGEE, per germline. The CDR3: CASRGGTGTSGSWSNEQFF. In DNA, the CDR3 is TGTGCCAGCAGAGGGGGGACAGGGACTAGCGGGAGCTGGAGTAATGAGCAGTTCTTC.

The rearrangement links TRBV5-6 to TRBJ1-2; TRBD1 agrees at 8 bases. The germline V gene has CDR1 SGHDT and CDR2 YYEEEE. The V and J ends lost 2 bases and 7 bases, in that order; junction bases with no gene match: 7. The CDR3 extends over 14 amino acids. CDR3 sequence reads: CASSFITGGSGYTF. The CDR3 region has the DNA TGTGCCAGCAGCTTCATAACAGGGGGGTCTGGCTACACCTTC.

The gene calls are TRBV6-2 or TRBV6-3 and TRBJ2-1; 8 bases agree with TRBD2. V shed 4 bases, J shed 8 bases, and the junction held 4 bases outside the gene matches. Germline CDR1 MNHEY, CDR2 SVGEGT. The CDR3 consists of 13 residues. CDR3 coding DNA: TGTGCCAGCAGTTCGGGAGGGGCGGATGAGCAGTTCTTC. Amino acid sequence: CASSSGGADEQFF.

The chain carries TRBV5-4 and TRBJ2-2; 7 bases align to TRBD1. V lost 3 bases and J lost 4; bases outside the gene matches: 6. Germline V gene lookup returns CDR1 SGHNT and CDR2 YYREEE (reference sequence). This CDR3 comprises 15 residues. The CDR3 spells CASSSNRGGTGELFF. DNA of the CDR3: TGTGCCAGCAGCTCAAACAGGGGCGGCACCGGGGAGCTGTTTTTT.

The chain recombines TRBV5-5 with TRBJ1-2; TRBD1 matches 7 bases. The CDR3 totals 15 residues. Trimming took 4 bases from V and 1 from J; bases not matched to a gene: 7. Germline V gives CDR1 SGHKS, CDR2 YYEKEE (reference sequence). CDR3: CASSPLDRINYGYTF. The CDR3 DNA sequence: TGTGCCAGCAGCCCCTTGGACAGGATTAACTATGGCTACACCTTC.

The gene calls are TRBV28 and TRBJ1-1; a weak D match, TRBD1 (5 bases). Deletions cut 6 bases from V and 0 bases from J, with 11 bases between. CDR1 is MDHEN, CDR2 SYDVKM, per germline. This CDR3 contains 14 residues. This chain's CDR3 is CASRAGGVNTEAFF. Here the CDR3 DNA reads TGTGCCAGCAGGGCGGGGGGAGTGAACACTGAAGCTTTCTTT.